Listed here are 27 T cell receptor beta chains from one sample, sequenced in a study of identifying expanded T cells in peripheral blood. TCRdb's copy holds only in-frame clones and misses some; the assay was immunoSEQ multiplex PCR. The sample records 50,000 or so clones, around 90% being singletons. Sequencing used blood. Every receptor here comes from a person aged 18 to 70 in good health.

J is TRBJ1-2 and V is TRBV6-5; the D is unclear. Germline CDR1 MNHEY, CDR2 SVGAGI. The CDR3 sequence is 13 residues long. V was cut by 2 bases and J by 2 bases, with 6 bases left in between. The CDR3 DNA is TGTGCCAGCAGTTACAGCCAGAACTATGGCTACACCTTC. As protein: CASSYSQNYGYTF.

The rearrangement links TRBV9 to TRBJ2-7; 8 bases fit TRBD1. There are 16 residues in the CDR3. The V and J ends lost 3 bases and 4 bases, in that order; junction bases with no gene match: 12. The germline V gene has CDR1 SGDLS and CDR2 YYNGEE. In nucleotides, the CDR3 is TGTGCCAGCAGCGATGGGGCAGGGGGCCTGAAGTACGAGCAGTACTTC. Protein: CASSDGAGGLKYEQYF.

The chain joins TRBV18 to TRBJ2-7; 7 bases fit TRBD1. The germline V gene encodes CDR1 KGHSH and CDR2 LQKENI. The CDR3 loop spans 15 amino acids. J was trimmed by 0 bases and V by 2 bases; bases with no gene match: 4. DNA of the CDR3: TGTGCCAGCTCACCAGAGGCAGGGGGCTCCTACGAGCAGTACTTC. It encodes CASSPEAGGSYEQYF. Drawing the rest from reference TRBV18 and TRBJ2-7, the complete variable domain is NAGVMQNPRHLVRRRGQEARLRCSPMKGHSHVYWYRQLPEEGLKFMVYLQKENIIDESGMPKERFSAEFPKEGPSILRIQQVVRGDSAAYFCASSPEAGGSYEQYFGPGTRLTVT.

This chain links TRBV6-5 with TRBJ2-7; 10 positions match TRBD1. After removal of 6 bases from V and 4 bases from J, the junction contained 6 bases not matched to a gene. This CDR3 has 14 amino acids. Germline loops: CDR1 MNHEY, CDR2 SVGAGI. CDR3 in DNA: TGTGCCAGCAGAGCCGGGACAGGGGTTTACGAGCAGTACTTC. This gives the protein CASRAGTGVYEQYF.

This sequence joins TRBV28 and TRBJ1-1; unclear D gene. Trimming took off 3 bases at V and 2 bases at J, with 4 bases between the two ends. Germline V gene sequence: CDR1 MDHEN, CDR2 SYDVKM. The length of the CDR3 is 12 residues. The CDR3 protein is CASSFRNTEAFF. The DNA for the CDR3 is TGTGCCAGCAGTTTTCGTAACACTGAAGCTTTCTTT.

Only one count was recorded for this clone. A read error may account for a junction end that differs from germline. This sequence joins TRBV6-6 and TRBJ2-7; TRBD2 matches 11 bases. The CDR3 runs to 12 residues. CDR1 and CDR2 (germline): MNHNY, SVGAGI (reference sequence). CDR3 nucleotides: TGTGCCAGCAGTTTGACGACTAGCGGGATCTCCTTC. It encodes CASSLTTSGISF.

V and J are TRBV4-1 and TRBJ1-4; 8 positions match TRBD1. After removal of 3 bases from V and 8 bases from J, the junction contained 14 bases not matched to a gene. Germline lookup yields CDR1 MGHRA and CDR2 YSYEKL. The CDR3 length is 17 residues. The chain's CDR3 is CASSHTTRQGIFEKLFF. In nucleotides, the CDR3 is TGCGCCAGCAGCCATACTACGAGACAGGGGATTTTCGAAAAACTGTTTTTT.

The CDR3 loop is CASSLQGEFPNEQFF. The DNA for the CDR3 is TGCGCCAGCAGTCTACAGGGAGAGTTTCCCAATGAGCAGTTCTTC. V gene TRBV23-1 combines with J gene TRBJ2-1; D may be TRBD1 (6 bases). TRBV23-1 is placed among ORFs of uncertain function. Trimming removed 4 bases at V and 6 bases at J, with 16 bases between. This CDR3 comprises 15 residues.

This sequence joins TRBV4-1 and TRBJ1-2; no definite D call. Per the germline V gene, CDR1 is MGHRA and CDR2 is YSYEKL. Trimming took off 0 bases at V and 5 bases at J, with 13 bases between the two ends. The CDR3 totals 15 residues. DNA for the CDR3: TGCGCCAGCAGCCAAGATCGGGGAAGTCGGTATGGCTACACCTTC. This encodes CASSQDRGSRYGYTF.

The gene calls are TRBV18 and TRBJ1-5; possibly TRBD1 for D (5 bases). Germline values: CDR1 KGHSH, CDR2 LQKENI. CDR3 length: 17 amino acids. V lost 3 bases and J lost 7, with 22 bases in between. The CDR3 sequence is CASSPGLHRPGEQPQHF. For the CDR3, the DNA is TGTGCCAGCTCACCCGGCCTCCACAGGCCTGGGGAGCAGCCCCAGCATTTT.

This chain uses TRBV6-5 with TRBJ1-3, with D unclear. The CDR3 is 14 amino acids. The germline V and J ends were trimmed by 5 bases and 0 bases, with 8 bases remaining between them. Germline CDR1 and CDR2: MNHEY and SVGAGI. CDR3 in amino acids: CASSAQISGNTIYF. The CDR3 region has the DNA TGTGCCAGCAGTGCACAGATCTCTGGAAACACCATATATTTT.

The chain joins TRBV18 to TRBJ2-7; 7 bases align to TRBD1. Germline V CDR1 and CDR2: KGHSH, LQKENI. The ends lost 6 bases at V and 2 bases at J; junction bases unmatched: 10. The CDR3 runs to 15 residues. This chain's CDR3 is CASSQGVASTYEQYF. CDR3 coding DNA: TGTGCCAGCTCCCAGGGGGTTGCGTCTACCTACGAGCAGTACTTC.

The CDR3 here is CASSPPSGTGTEKLFF. CDR3 nucleotides: TGTGCCAGCAGCCCCCCGTCCGGGACAGGGACCGAAAAACTGTTTTTT. The chain joins TRBV28 to TRBJ1-4; 9 bases are a match to TRBD1. The CDR3 loop spans 16 amino acids. V gave up 6 bases and J gave up 8 bases; unmatched junction bases: 13. Per the germline V gene, CDR1 is MDHEN and CDR2 is SYDVKM.

This chain joins TRBV6-6 and TRBJ2-5; D is possibly TRBD2 (5 bases). CDR1 is MNHNY, CDR2 SVGAGI, per germline (reference sequence). V was trimmed by 8 bases and J by 5 bases, leaving 12 bases between them. The CDR3 length is 12 residues. CDR3 protein: CASGLRAETQYF. For the CDR3, the DNA is TGTGCCAGCGGATTGAGGGCGGAGACCCAGTACTTC.

This chain joins TRBV11-2 and TRBJ2-1, with D maybe TRBD1 (6 bases). Germline loops: CDR1 SGHAT, CDR2 FQNNGV. This CDR3 contains 15 residues. The V gene lost 3 bases and the J gene lost 3 bases, with 12 bases spanning the gap. The chain's CDR3 is CASSLPWGLYNEQFF. CDR3 nucleotides: TGTGCCAGCAGCTTGCCGTGGGGGCTCTACAATGAGCAGTTCTTC. The variable domain in full, completed from reference TRBV11-2 and TRBJ2-1, reads EAGVAQSPRYKIIEKRQSVAFWCNPISGHATLYWYQQILGQGPKLLIQFQNNGVVDDSQLPKDRFSAERLKGVDSTLKIQPAKLEDSAVYLCASSLPWGLYNEQFFGPGTRLTVL.

V is TRBV19 and J is TRBJ1-2, with TRBD1 identical over 7 bases. V shed 1 base, J shed 7 bases, and the junction held 15 bases outside the gene matches. CDR3 length equals 17 residues. CDR1 and CDR2 (germline): LNHDA, SQIVND (reference sequence). In DNA, the CDR3 is TGTGCCAGTAGTATAGCCCTTCAGGGGACAGCCACTCTTGGCTACACCTTC. Its protein is CASSIALQGTATLGYTF.

This sequence joins TRBV11-2 and TRBJ1-2; no clear D. The CDR3 runs to 12 residues. Germline V gene lookup returns CDR1 SGHAT and CDR2 FQNNGV. Trimming took off 5 bases at V and 3 bases at J, with 7 bases between the two ends. The CDR3 nucleotides read TGTGCCAGCAGCCAGAATCACTATGGCTACACCTTC. Encoded protein: CASSQNHYGYTF.

The J gene is TRBJ2-5, the V gene TRBV18, with TRBD2 matching 8 bases. J lost 7 bases, V lost 3 bases, and 13 bases had no gene match. Germline lookup yields CDR1 KGHSH and CDR2 LQKENI. This CDR3 has 16 amino acids. The CDR3 DNA reads as TGTGCCAGCTCACCTCCGTCCAGCGGGGGTTCGGCGACCCAGTACTTC. Protein product: CASSPPSSGGSATQYF.

V usage is TRBV28 and J usage is TRBJ1-2; weak D call: TRBD1 (5 bases). Looked up from germline, CDR1 is MDHEN and CDR2 is SYDVKM. Trimming stripped 8 bases from V and 8 bases from J, with 12 bases between. The CDR3 runs 11 residues. The CDR3 region is CASGGIYGYTF. CDR3 DNA: TGTGCCAGCGGGGGAATCTACGGCTACACCTTC.

This chain connects TRBV28 to TRBJ1-1, with 7 bases lining up with TRBD1. The V and J ends lost 2 bases and 0 bases, in that order; junction bases with no gene match: 6. Germline V gene data show CDR1 as MDHEN and CDR2 as SYDVKM. CDR3 size: 16 residues. As DNA, the CDR3 is TGTGCCAGCAGTTTAGGCAGGGGGAGGATGAACACTGAAGCTTTCTTT. It encodes CASSLGRGRMNTEAFF.

This clone has a single count. The V gene is TRBV10-3, the J gene TRBJ1-6, with 8 bases lining up with TRBD1. Unmatched junction bases numbered 4, after V lost 7 bases and J lost 5 bases. The CDR3 has 14 amino acids. CDR1 ENHRY and CDR2 SYGVKD come from the germline V gene. CDR3 region: CAITSDRDNSPLHF. In DNA, the CDR3 is TGTGCCATCACCTCGGACAGGGATAATTCACCCCTCCACTTT.

The sample holds one count of this clone. CDR3 bases: TGTGCCAGCAGTTTTCGGGTAGTGGAGGGTACTGGGGCCAACGTCCTGACTTTC. This encodes CASSFRVVEGTGANVLTF. This chain connects TRBV27 to TRBJ2-6; a weak D match, TRBD2 (6 bases). The CDR3 covers 18 residues. Trimming shortened V by 3 bases and J by 2 bases, and 17 bases separated the two germline ends. Germline assignment: CDR1 MNHEY and CDR2 SMNVEV (reference sequence).

The gene calls are TRBV7-2 and TRBJ2-2; TRBD1 or TRBD2 may be the D gene (5 bases each). The V end lost 5 bases, the J end lost 6 bases, and 16 bases lay between the germline ends. The germline gives CDR1 SGHTA, CDR2 FQGNSA. This CDR3 has 15 residues. The CDR3 DNA reads TGTGCCAGCAGCCTGATGTCGTCGGGGCCCGGGGAGCTGTTTTTT. Amino acid sequence: CASSLMSSGPGELFF. The full variable domain, completed using reference TRBV7-2 and TRBJ2-2, is GAGVSQSPSNKVTEKGKDVELRCDPISGHTALYWYRQSLGQGLEFLIYFQGNSAPDKSGLPSDRFSAERTGGSVSTLTIQRTQQEDSAVYLCASSLMSSGPGELFFGEGSRLTVL.

The genes are TRBV6-5 and TRBJ1-5; tentative D call: TRBD1 (6 bases). Germline loops: CDR1 MNHEY, CDR2 SVGAGI. There are 13 residues in the CDR3. Trimming took off 9 bases at V and 3 bases at J, with 12 bases between the two ends. The CDR3 region is CASKRTDNQPQHF. CDR3 coding DNA: TGTGCCAGTAAGAGGACAGACAATCAGCCCCAGCATTTT.

V usage is TRBV5-1 and J usage is TRBJ1-4; 9 positions match TRBD1. V lost 4 bases, J lost 4 bases, and 5 bases stayed unmatched. The CDR3 runs 15 residues. Germline V gives CDR1 SGHRS, CDR2 YFSETQ. The CDR3 nucleotides are TGCGCCAGCAGCCCCGGGACAGGGAGTAATGAAAAACTGTTTTTT. This encodes CASSPGTGSNEKLFF.

The count of this clone is one. The V gene is TRBV9, the J gene TRBJ2-7; 10 bases align to TRBD1. Germline assignment: CDR1 SGDLS and CDR2 YYNGEE. This CDR3 has 16 amino acids. V lost 3 bases, J lost 3 bases, and 9 bases stayed unmatched. In DNA form, the CDR3 reads TGTGCCAGCAGCGGCCGACCGGGACAGGGGATCTACGAGCAGTACTTC. Its translation is CASSGRPGQGIYEQYF.

This sequence joins TRBV28 and TRBJ2-2; TRBD1 matches 10 bases. The V gene end was trimmed by 5 bases and the J gene end by 2 bases; junction bases not matched to a gene: 2. The germline CDR1 and CDR2 sequences are MDHEN and SYDVKM. This CDR3 region has 15 residues. This CDR3 reads CASSKTGGNTGELFF. The CDR3 DNA sequence: TGTGCCAGCAGTAAGACAGGGGGCAACACCGGGGAGCTGTTTTTT.